This entry features one T cell receptor (beta chain) sequence. What it binds is not known. The CDR3 has 13 amino acids. Looked up from germline, CDR1 is SNHLY and CDR2 is FYNNEI. V lost 5 bases and J lost 7; bases outside the gene matches: 5. This sample is drawn from a study of shared clonotypes between healthy human individuals. In the study overall: Three plates were used per donor for CD4 naive, three for CD4 memory, two for CD8 naive and one for CD8 memory. Study outcomes and limitations: Across a few donors, naive CD4 shared roughly 5%, naive CD8 around 3.5%, memory CD4 about 2.5%, memory CD8 0.4% to 0.5%. Generation probabilities were higher for clonotypes shared across all four sorted-subset donors than for unshared ones. Naive subsets usually exceeded memory subsets in estimated richness.

Repertoires were generated with immunoSEQ multiplex PCR, while TCRdb's copy carries only in-frame clones and drops some. The sample comprises about 1,800,000 clones, about 95% of which are singletons, and 1% to 1.5% rests with the top ten. The naive CD8 subset, CD45RO-negative cells positively selected for CCR7, excluded terminally differentiated effector memory CD45RA+ cells. This TCR derives from a young man in good health. The specimen was naive CD8+ T cells sorted from blood. This chain connects TRBV2 to TRBJ1-2; 9 bases align to TRBD1. This CDR3 is CASSPGQGPGYTF. The CDR3 DNA reads TGTGCCAGCAGTCCGGGACAGGGCCCTGGCTACACCTTC.